The 8 T cell receptor beta chains given below trace back to one sample, sequenced in a study of human T cells and chemical hapten exposure (dated by TCRdb to the early 2020s). Explained via the paper, the time point label denotes: patch test 2, 6 weeks after DPC sensitization. The treatment or condition tag for this specimen amounts to: therapeutic diphenylcyclopropenone sensitization with weekly scalp DPC. Total RNA was extracted from unfractionated whole blood that had been collected in Tempus Blood RNA tubes. The protocol used for the library was RACE. The sequencer was a NextSeq 500. TCRdb took the public reads, trimmed them with fastp at Q25, ran MiXCR for clone calling and kept in-frame beta chains. Identical CDR3 protein sequences are pooled into one entry, listed with their most common genes and DNA. In this sample the table shows tens of thousands of distinct CDR3 sequences, roughly a tenth of which occur a single time. 11% to 15% of the sample rests with the top ten.

The sample here was whole blood, taken in connection with sensitization to the hapten diphenylcyclopropenone (DPC). The receptors here all came from a woman aged 25-40 years with alopecia areata. Some clones in this sample may be carry-over from other donors' samples.

The rearrangement links TRBV12-5 to TRBJ1-2; D might be TRBD1 (6 bases). This CDR3 comprises 16 residues. The V end lost 2 bases, the J end lost 3 bases, and 16 bases lay between the germline ends. Germline loops: CDR1 LGHNT, CDR2 FRNRAP. The CDR3 bases are TGTGCTAGTGGTTTGTTAGAAACAGGGATCGACTATGGCTACACCTTC. This translates into CASGLLETGIDYGYTF.

This clonotype was detected ten times or more. The chain couples TRBV27 to TRBJ2-2; D is tentatively TRBD1 or TRBD2 (6 bases each). Germline V gene data show CDR1 as MNHEY and CDR2 as SMNVEV (reference sequence). The CDR3 has 13 residues. V lost 2 bases, J lost 6 bases, and 7 bases lay in between. The CDR3 region is CASSLGGPGELFF. CDR3 DNA: TGTGCCAGCAGTTTAGGGGGGCCCGGGGAGCTGTTTTTT.

This clonotype was observed a few times. The chain is built from TRBV9 and TRBJ1-4; TRBD1 agrees at 7 bases. V was clipped by 0 bases and J by 13 bases; unmatched bases: 6. Germline V gene lookup returns CDR1 SGDLS and CDR2 YYNGEE. This CDR3 is built from 13 residues. The CDR3 here is CASSVGGTAALFF. The CDR3 DNA reads as TGTGCCAGCAGCGTAGGGGGGACAGCAGCACTGTTTTTT.

This clonotype was recorded at least ten times. This rearrangement joins TRBV6-2 or TRBV6-3 to TRBJ2-5; the D gene is possibly TRBD2 (6 bases). The CDR3 loop spans 16 amino acids. CDR1 is MNHEY, CDR2 SVGEGT, per germline. V was pared by 6 bases and J by 0 bases, with 17 bases between. The CDR3 nucleotides are TGTGCCAGCAGCCCCCGTCTTAGCGGACACCAAGAGACCCAGTACTTC. The encoded protein is CASSPRLSGHQETQYF.

This clonotype was detected ten times or more. The rearrangement uses TRBV12-3 or TRBV12-4 and TRBJ1-1; D remains unclear. The CDR3 contains 12 residues. Trimming pared 2 bases from V and 7 bases from J, leaving 8 bases between. CDR3 residues: CASSLSIVEAFF. The CDR3 nucleotides read TGTGCCAGCAGTTTATCCATCGTTGAAGCTTTCTTT.

The V call is TRBV29-1, the J call TRBJ2-2; unclear D gene. V lost 0 bases and J 2 bases, leaving 7 bases between the germline ends. The CDR3 length is 14 residues. Germline V gene data show CDR1 as SQVTM and CDR2 as ANQGSEA. In nucleotides, the CDR3 is TGCAGCGTTGAAGAAGGGTTTAACACCGGGGAGCTGTTTTTT. Translating it yields CSVEEGFNTGELFF.

J is TRBJ2-2 and V is TRBV12-3 or TRBV12-4; D remains ambiguous. V was clipped by 1 base and J by 4 bases, with 10 bases between them. The CDR3 has 15 amino acids. CDR3 in DNA: TGTGCCAGCAGTTTAGGAAGGTCGGCCACCGGGGAGCTGTTTTTT. It yields the protein CASSLGRSATGELFF.

The V gene is TRBV14, the J gene TRBJ2-3; no clear D. Trimming cost V 1 base and J 5 bases, with 10 bases left between them. CDR1 is SGHDN, CDR2 FVKESK, per germline. This CDR3 is 14 amino acids long. CDR3 protein: CASSQGSRIDTQYF. DNA of the CDR3: TGTGCCAGCAGCCAAGGTAGTAGGATAGATACGCAGTATTTT.